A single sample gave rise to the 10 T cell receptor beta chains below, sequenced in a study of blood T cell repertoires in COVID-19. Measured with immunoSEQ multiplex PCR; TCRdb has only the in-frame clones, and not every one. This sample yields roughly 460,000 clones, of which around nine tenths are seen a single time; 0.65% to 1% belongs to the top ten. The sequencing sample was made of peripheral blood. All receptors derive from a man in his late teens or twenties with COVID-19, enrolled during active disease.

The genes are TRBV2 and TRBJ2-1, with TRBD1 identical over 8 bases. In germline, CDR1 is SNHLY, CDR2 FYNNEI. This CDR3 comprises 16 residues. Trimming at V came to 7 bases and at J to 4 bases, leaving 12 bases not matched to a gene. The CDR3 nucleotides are TGTGCCAGCAACAAACTACAGGGGGACCTATACAATGAGCAGTTCTTC. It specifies CASNKLQGDLYNEQFF.

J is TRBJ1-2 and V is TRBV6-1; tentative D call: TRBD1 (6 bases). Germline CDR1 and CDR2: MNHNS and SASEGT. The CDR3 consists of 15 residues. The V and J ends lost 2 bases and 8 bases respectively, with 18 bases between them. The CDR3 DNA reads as TGTGCCAGCAGTGAAATACTCCGGGGGGGCGGCGGCTACACCTTC. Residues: CASSEILRGGGGYTF.

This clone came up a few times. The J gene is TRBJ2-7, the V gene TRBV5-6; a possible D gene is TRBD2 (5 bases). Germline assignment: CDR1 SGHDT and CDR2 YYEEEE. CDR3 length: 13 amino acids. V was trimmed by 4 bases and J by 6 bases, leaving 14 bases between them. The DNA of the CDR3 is TGTGCCAGCAGCCTCGGACTCGGCTCCGAGCAGTACTTC. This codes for CASSLGLGSEQYF.

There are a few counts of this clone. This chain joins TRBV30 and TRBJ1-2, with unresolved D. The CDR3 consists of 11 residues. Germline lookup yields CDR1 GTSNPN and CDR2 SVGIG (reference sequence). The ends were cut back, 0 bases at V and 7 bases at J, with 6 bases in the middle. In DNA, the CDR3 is TGTGCCTGGAGTGTACGTAGTGGCTACACCTTC. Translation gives CAWSVRSGYTF.

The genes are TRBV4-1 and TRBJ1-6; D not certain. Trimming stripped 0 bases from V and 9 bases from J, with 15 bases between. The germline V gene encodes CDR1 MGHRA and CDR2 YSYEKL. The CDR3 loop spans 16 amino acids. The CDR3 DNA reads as TGCGCCAGCAGCCAAGAACCTACGGGTGTACGTTCACCCCTCCACTTT. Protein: CASSQEPTGVRSPLHF.

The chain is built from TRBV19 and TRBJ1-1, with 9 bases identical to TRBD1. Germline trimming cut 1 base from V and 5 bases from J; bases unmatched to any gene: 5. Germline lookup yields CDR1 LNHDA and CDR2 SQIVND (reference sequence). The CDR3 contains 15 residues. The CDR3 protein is CASSIGDRVLTEAFF. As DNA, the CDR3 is TGTGCCAGTAGTATAGGGGACAGGGTTTTGACTGAAGCTTTCTTT.

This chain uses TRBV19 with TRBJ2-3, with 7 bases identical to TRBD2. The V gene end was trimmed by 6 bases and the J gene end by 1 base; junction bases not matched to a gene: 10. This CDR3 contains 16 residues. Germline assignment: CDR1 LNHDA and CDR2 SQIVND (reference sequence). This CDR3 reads CASSPPRGDGTDTQYF. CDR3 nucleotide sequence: TGTGCCAGTAGCCCCCCACGGGGGGACGGCACAGATACGCAGTATTTT.

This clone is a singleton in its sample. The CDR3 DNA reads as TGTGCCAGCAGCGTTGACAGGGGCTTCTACGAGCAGTACTTC. Translating it yields CASSVDRGFYEQYF. The chain is built from TRBV11-3 and TRBJ2-7; 8 nucleotides align to TRBD1. V was pared by 5 bases and J by 3 bases, with 6 bases of the junction left unmatched. In germline, CDR1 is SGHNT, CDR2 YENEEA. The CDR3 extends over 14 amino acids.

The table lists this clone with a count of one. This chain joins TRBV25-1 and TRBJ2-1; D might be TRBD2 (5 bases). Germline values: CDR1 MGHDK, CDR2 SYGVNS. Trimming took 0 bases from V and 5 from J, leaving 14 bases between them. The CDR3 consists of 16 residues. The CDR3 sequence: CASSEYGVPGNNEQFF. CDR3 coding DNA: TGTGCCAGCAGTGAATACGGAGTCCCGGGGAACAATGAGCAGTTCTTC.

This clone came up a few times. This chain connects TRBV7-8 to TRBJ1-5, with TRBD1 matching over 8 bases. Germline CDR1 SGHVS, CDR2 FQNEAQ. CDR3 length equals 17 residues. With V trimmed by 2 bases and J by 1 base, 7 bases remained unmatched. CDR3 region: CASSLIQGAGSNQPQHF. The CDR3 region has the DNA TGTGCCAGCAGCTTAATTCAGGGGGCGGGCAGCAATCAGCCCCAGCATTTT.